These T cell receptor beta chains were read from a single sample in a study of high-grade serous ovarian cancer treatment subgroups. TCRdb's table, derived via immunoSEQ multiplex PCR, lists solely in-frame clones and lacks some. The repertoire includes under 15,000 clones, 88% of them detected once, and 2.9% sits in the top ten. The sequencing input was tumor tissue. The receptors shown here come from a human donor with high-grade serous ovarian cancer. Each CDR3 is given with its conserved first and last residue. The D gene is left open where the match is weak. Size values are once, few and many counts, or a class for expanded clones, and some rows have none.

cdr3_aa: CASKGLAGTYNEQFF; cdr3_nt: TGTGCCAGCAAAGGACTAGCGGGGACCTACAATGAGCAGTTCTTC; d_call: TRBD2; clone_size: NA; v_call: TRBV6-1; j_call: TRBJ2-1
cdr3_aa: CASSIGPDRVSYGYTF; cdr3_nt: TGTGCCAGTAGTATAGGCCCGGACAGGGTAAGCTATGGCTACACCTTC; d_call: TRBD1; clone_size: few; v_call: TRBV19; j_call: TRBJ1-2
cdr3_aa: CASSSPGRGRHEQFF; cdr3_nt: TGTGCCAGCAGTAGCCCAGGGAGGGGGCGGCATGAGCAGTTCTTC; d_call: NA; clone_size: NA; v_call: TRBV6-5; j_call: TRBJ2-1
cdr3_aa: CASSTDGYGYTF; cdr3_nt: TGTGCCAGCAGCACCGACGGCTATGGCTACACCTTC; d_call: NA; clone_size: NA; v_call: TRBV9; j_call: TRBJ1-2
cdr3_aa: CAWSFAANTEAFF; cdr3_nt: TGTGCCTGGAGTTTCGCTGCGAACACTGAAGCTTTCTTT; d_call: NA; clone_size: NA; v_call: TRBV30; j_call: TRBJ1-1
cdr3_aa: CASSLSDSLYGYTF; cdr3_nt: TGCGCCAGCAGCTTGTCCGACAGTCTCTATGGCTACACCTTC; d_call: NA; clone_size: NA; v_call: TRBV5-1; j_call: TRBJ1-2
cdr3_aa: CASSLVFGGRTEAFF; cdr3_nt: TGTGCCAGCAGCTTAGTATTCGGGGGAAGGACTGAAGCTTTCTTT; d_call: NA; clone_size: NA; v_call: TRBV7-2; j_call: TRBJ1-1
cdr3_aa: CASSQEPGLAYPSTDTQYF; cdr3_nt: TGTGCCAGCAGCCAAGAACCGGGACTAGCGTATCCTAGCACAGATACGCAGTATTTT; d_call: TRBD2; clone_size: NA; v_call: TRBV4-2; j_call: TRBJ2-3
cdr3_aa: CASSLGPNQETQYF; cdr3_nt: TGTGCCAGCAGCCTCGGGCCGAACCAAGAGACCCAGTACTTC; d_call: NA; clone_size: NA; v_call: TRBV7-2; j_call: TRBJ2-5
cdr3_aa: CASRWNGRTTEAFF; cdr3_nt: TGTGCCAGCAGGTGGAACGGCAGGACCACTGAAGCTTTCTTT; d_call: NA; clone_size: NA; v_call: TRBV6-5; j_call: TRBJ1-1
cdr3_aa: CASSLGGQGYGYTF; cdr3_nt: TGCGCCAGCAGCTTGGGGGGACAGGGCTATGGCTACACCTTC; d_call: TRBD1; clone_size: NA; v_call: TRBV5-1; j_call: TRBJ1-2
cdr3_aa: CASSPWGKIDTQYF; cdr3_nt: TGTGCCAGTAGTCCCTGGGGGAAAATTGATACGCAGTATTTT; d_call: NA; clone_size: NA; v_call: TRBV19; j_call: TRBJ2-3
cdr3_aa: CASSVGGLSTDTQYF; cdr3_nt: TGTGCCAGCAGCGTAGGGGGGCTCAGCACAGATACGCAGTATTTT; d_call: NA; clone_size: NA; v_call: TRBV9; j_call: TRBJ2-3
cdr3_aa: CARAASGGRFNQPQHF; cdr3_nt: TGTGCCAGAGCCGCCTCGGGGGGTAGGTTCAATCAGCCCCAGCATTTT; d_call: NA; clone_size: NA; v_call: TRBV7-5; j_call: TRBJ1-5
cdr3_aa: CSAQGGGAGGYTF; cdr3_nt: TGCAGCGCCCAGGGAGGGGGCGCGGGGGGCTACACCTTC; d_call: TRBD1; clone_size: NA; v_call: TRBV29-1; j_call: TRBJ1-2
cdr3_aa: CASSIGLYTEAFF; cdr3_nt: TGTGCCAGTAGTATAGGACTCTACACTGAAGCTTTCTTT; d_call: NA; clone_size: NA; v_call: TRBV19; j_call: TRBJ1-1
cdr3_aa: CATSRDQGSGRANEQFF; cdr3_nt: TGTGCCACCAGCAGAGATCAGGGTTCGGGCCGAGCCAATGAGCAGTTCTTC; d_call: NA; clone_size: NA; v_call: TRBV15; j_call: TRBJ2-1
cdr3_aa: CASSQDLLWYTF; cdr3_nt: TGTGCCAGCAGCCAAGACCTGTTGTGGTACACCTTC; d_call: NA; clone_size: NA; v_call: TRBV14; j_call: TRBJ1-2
cdr3_aa: CASSDRVSNQPQHF; cdr3_nt: TGTGCCAGCAGTGACAGGGTTAGCAATCAGCCCCAGCATTTT; d_call: NA; clone_size: NA; v_call: TRBV2; j_call: TRBJ1-5
cdr3_aa: CASSQDSGGRQETQYF; cdr3_nt: TGTGCCAGCAGCCAAGATAGCGGGGGTCGCCAAGAGACCCAGTACTTC; d_call: TRBD2; clone_size: NA; v_call: TRBV2; j_call: TRBJ2-5
cdr3_aa: CASRGRSGDTDTQYF; cdr3_nt: TGTGCCAGCAGAGGTCGATCAGGGGACACAGATACGCAGTATTTT; d_call: NA; clone_size: NA; v_call: TRBV6-6; j_call: TRBJ2-3
cdr3_aa: CASSLGYGTEAFF; cdr3_nt: TGTGCCAGCAGCTTGGGTTATGGCACTGAAGCTTTCTTT; d_call: NA; clone_size: NA; v_call: TRBV5-6; j_call: TRBJ1-1
cdr3_aa: CASRGNPTTGELFF; cdr3_nt: TGTGCCAGCAGGGGAAATCCGACCACCGGGGAGCTGTTTTTT; d_call: NA; clone_size: once; v_call: TRBV2; j_call: TRBJ2-2
cdr3_aa: CASSYYGGPREQYF; cdr3_nt: TGTGCCAGCAGTTACTATGGGGGGCCCCGCGAGCAGTACTTC; d_call: NA; clone_size: NA; v_call: TRBV6-6; j_call: TRBJ2-7
cdr3_aa: CASSTTDYYGYTF; cdr3_nt: TGTGCCAGCTCAACGACCGACTACTATGGCTACACCTTC; d_call: NA; clone_size: NA; v_call: TRBV18; j_call: TRBJ1-2
cdr3_aa: CASSEISYNEQFF; cdr3_nt: TGCGCCAGCAGTGAAATATCCTACAATGAGCAGTTCTTC; d_call: NA; clone_size: NA; v_call: TRBV10-2; j_call: TRBJ2-1
cdr3_aa: CASSLGGRRTEAFF; cdr3_nt: TGTGCCAGCAGTTTGGGGGGCCGTCGCACTGAAGCTTTCTTT; d_call: NA; clone_size: NA; v_call: TRBV6-5; j_call: TRBJ1-1
cdr3_aa: CASSPGGYNEQFF; cdr3_nt: TGCGCCAGCAGCCCCGGGGGGTACAATGAGCAGTTCTTC; d_call: TRBD2; clone_size: NA; v_call: TRBV5-1; j_call: TRBJ2-1
cdr3_aa: CASSFLPGQGVGEQYF; cdr3_nt: TGTGCCAGCAGCTTTTTACCGGGACAGGGAGTGGGCGAGCAGTACTTC; d_call: TRBD1; clone_size: NA; v_call: TRBV5-8; j_call: TRBJ2-7
cdr3_aa: CASSLTGGIDEKLFF; cdr3_nt: TGTGCCAGCAGCTTAACTGGGGGGATTGATGAAAAACTGTTTTTT; d_call: NA; clone_size: NA; v_call: TRBV7-3; j_call: TRBJ1-4
cdr3_aa: CASTAQIPGNTIYF; cdr3_nt: TGTGCCAGCACGGCACAAATACCTGGAAACACCATATATTTT; d_call: NA; clone_size: NA; v_call: TRBV6-1; j_call: TRBJ1-3
cdr3_aa: CASRIQVFNNEQFF; cdr3_nt: TGTGCCAGCAGGATCCAGGTCTTTAACAATGAGCAGTTCTTC; d_call: NA; clone_size: NA; v_call: TRBV28; j_call: TRBJ2-1
cdr3_aa: CASSLGGSQETQYF; cdr3_nt: TGCGCCAGCAGCTTGGGAGGCTCCCAAGAGACCCAGTACTTC; d_call: NA; clone_size: NA; v_call: TRBV5-1; j_call: TRBJ2-5
cdr3_aa: CASSPETGGLETQYF; cdr3_nt: TGTGCCAGCAGCCCGGAGACAGGGGGTTTGGAGACCCAGTACTTC; d_call: TRBD1; clone_size: NA; v_call: TRBV7-6; j_call: TRBJ2-5
cdr3_aa: CATSREVWGEFSGNTIYF; cdr3_nt: TGTGCCACCAGCAGAGAGGTATGGGGAGAATTCTCTGGAAACACCATATATTTT; d_call: NA; clone_size: NA; v_call: TRBV15; j_call: TRBJ1-3
cdr3_aa: CASSEGQGTDTQYF; cdr3_nt: TGTGCCAGCAGTGAAGGACAGGGCACAGATACGCAGTATTTT; d_call: NA; clone_size: NA; v_call: TRBV6-1; j_call: TRBJ2-3
cdr3_aa: CASSRGGPIYEQFF; cdr3_nt: TGTGCCAGCAGCCGGGGTGGGCCGATCTATGAGCAGTTCTTC; d_call: NA; clone_size: NA; v_call: TRBV7-2; j_call: TRBJ2-1
cdr3_aa: CAWRTSGGSTEAFF; cdr3_nt: TGTGCCTGGAGGACGTCGGGGGGTTCCACTGAAGCTTTCTTT; d_call: NA; clone_size: NA; v_call: TRBV30; j_call: TRBJ1-1
cdr3_aa: CAWSVLQGDTQYF; cdr3_nt: TGTGCCTGGAGTGTACTCCAGGGGGATACGCAGTATTTT; d_call: NA; clone_size: NA; v_call: TRBV30; j_call: TRBJ2-3
cdr3_aa: CASSFETDSAFF; cdr3_nt: TGTGCCAGCTCATTTGAGACAGATTCGGCTTTCTTT; d_call: NA; clone_size: once; v_call: TRBV18; j_call: TRBJ1-1
cdr3_aa: CASSQWSGTYEQYF; cdr3_nt: TGCGCCAGCAGCCAATGGTCCGGGACCTACGAGCAGTACTTC; d_call: NA; clone_size: few; v_call: TRBV4-1; j_call: TRBJ2-7
cdr3_aa: CASIGGRADTQYF; cdr3_nt: TGCGCCAGCATAGGCGGGAGGGCAGATACGCAGTATTTT; d_call: TRBD2; clone_size: few; v_call: TRBV5-1; j_call: TRBJ2-3
cdr3_aa: CASRQGYYNEQFF; cdr3_nt: TGCGCCAGCAGACAGGGGTACTACAATGAGCAGTTCTTC; d_call: TRBD1; clone_size: once; v_call: TRBV5-1; j_call: TRBJ2-1
cdr3_aa: CASSKGVGVNEQFF; cdr3_nt: TGTGCCAGCAGCAAAGGGGTTGGGGTCAATGAGCAGTTCTTC; d_call: NA; clone_size: once; v_call: TRBV11-2; j_call: TRBJ2-1
cdr3_aa: CASRQGVANEKLFF; cdr3_nt: TGCGCCAGCAGACAAGGGGTGGCTAATGAAAAACTGTTTTTT; d_call: NA; clone_size: NA; v_call: TRBV5-1; j_call: TRBJ1-4
cdr3_aa: CSAREDREQYF; cdr3_nt: TGCAGTGCTAGAGAAGACAGGGAGCAGTACTTC; d_call: TRBD1; clone_size: once; v_call: TRBV20-1; j_call: TRBJ2-5
cdr3_aa: CASSPSTGVAGYTF; cdr3_nt: TGTGCCAGCAGCCCCTCGACAGGGGTAGCTGGCTACACCTTC; d_call: TRBD1; clone_size: once; v_call: TRBV11-2; j_call: TRBJ1-2
cdr3_aa: CASRLRFLDTEAFF; cdr3_nt: TGTGCCAGCAGACTACGGTTTTTGGACACTGAAGCTTTCTTT; d_call: NA; clone_size: NA; v_call: TRBV2; j_call: TRBJ1-1
cdr3_aa: CASSPLGRVGTQYF; cdr3_nt: TGTGCCAGCAGTCCCCTTGGGAGGGTGGGGACCCAGTACTTC; d_call: TRBD2; clone_size: NA; v_call: TRBV6-6; j_call: TRBJ2-5
cdr3_aa: CASSLDRPDTQYF; cdr3_nt: TGTGCCAGCAGCTTAGATAGGCCAGATACGCAGTATTTT; d_call: NA; clone_size: once; v_call: TRBV7-9; j_call: TRBJ2-3